These 5 T cell receptor beta chains came from one sample sequenced in a study of blood T cell repertoires in COVID-19. Sequencing used immunoSEQ multiplex PCR; TCRdb keeps in-frame clones, though not all of them. The table includes approximately 500,000 clones, roughly 87% detected once. Sequencing was done on a sample of peripheral blood. Receptors were obtained from a man in his late teens or twenties with COVID-19, enrolled during active disease.

The rearrangement uses TRBV5-6 and TRBJ2-3; D is possibly TRBD1 (5 bases). This CDR3 comprises 12 residues. Germline CDR1 reads SGHDT; CDR2 reads YYEEEE. V gave up 2 bases and J gave up 4 bases, with 5 bases separating them. CDR3 region: CASSLGADTQYF. In nucleotides, the CDR3 is TGTGCCAGCAGCTTAGGGGCAGATACGCAGTATTTT.

This clone was seen only once. The chain carries TRBV14 and TRBJ2-7, with D possibly matching TRBD2 (5 bases). The V end was cut by 1 base, the J end by 3 bases, with 10 bases between. The germline V gene has CDR1 SGHDN and CDR2 FVKESK. CDR3 length equals 14 residues. CDR3 in amino acids: CASSQARRNYEQYF. CDR3 nucleotide sequence: TGTGCCAGCAGCCAAGCTAGGAGGAACTACGAGCAGTACTTC.

The rearrangement links TRBV4-1 to TRBJ2-2; 12 bases line up with TRBD2. Unmatched junction bases numbered 7, after V lost 1 base and J lost 7 bases. The germline gives CDR1 MGHRA, CDR2 YSYEKL. The CDR3 has 17 residues. CDR3 residues: CASSQVASGGAHGELFF. The DNA for the CDR3 is TGCGCCAGCAGCCAAGTTGCTAGCGGGGGGGCCCACGGGGAGCTGTTTTTT.

This clone was seen more than once but under ten times. V and J are TRBV25-1 and TRBJ1-4; weak D call: TRBD1 (5 bases). This CDR3 is built from 14 residues. Trimming left V 3 bases short and J 5 bases short, with 10 bases between. Germline V gene sequence: CDR1 MGHDK, CDR2 SYGVNS. The CDR3 nucleotides read TGTGCCAGCAGTGATTGGGGCGGCAATGAAAAACTGTTTTTT. This sequence encodes CASSDWGGNEKLFF.

CDR3 sequence: CASSLRQGAPDTQYF. The CDR3 coding sequence is TGCGCCAGCAGCTTGAGGCAGGGGGCGCCAGATACGCAGTATTTT. The chain is built from TRBV5-1 and TRBJ2-3, with 8 bases fitting TRBD1. V shed 1 base, J shed 4 bases, and the junction held 5 bases outside the gene matches. This CDR3 region has 15 residues. Germline V lookup: CDR1 SGHRS, CDR2 YFSETQ.